A selection of T cell receptor beta chains follows, all from one sample in a study of OX40 agonist ivuxolimab in advanced cancers. Measured with immunoSEQ multiplex PCR; TCRdb has only the in-frame clones, and not every one. Among over 85,000 clones, about 79% were seen once, and the ten largest hold about 1.5%. The sample consisted of CD4+ or CD8+ T cells sorted from blood, taken in a trial of the OX40 agonist ivuxolimab. These receptors were collected from an adult with an advanced solid tumor such as melanoma, head and neck, liver or kidney cancer. CDR3s leave out the opening cysteine and the closing phenylalanine or tryptophan.

J gene,V gene,CDR3 protein
TRBJ2-2,TRBV18,ASSPHAPNRGTGELF
TRBJ2-7,TRBV28,AARGLAGRLAYEQY
TRBJ1-1,TRBV4-3,ASRISVGAGGSAEAF
TRBJ2-1,TRBV18,ASSLSSGRSNEQF
TRBJ2-3,TRBV16,ASSQYGSTDTQY
TRBJ1-5,TRBV19,ASSMADRGGQPQH
TRBJ1-6,TRBV27,ASSRYSPALRTSDSPLH
TRBJ2-1,TRBV27,AGKGSSYNEQF
TRBJ2-5,TRBV6-1,ASSRPGGPPQY
TRBJ1-5,TRBV2,ASRARQGALSQPQH
TRBJ1-2,TRBV11-2,ASSLDPVENYGYT
TRBJ1-1,TRBV5-6,ASSSIQRETEAF
TRBJ1-5,TRBV7-2,ASSPGPISNQPQH
TRBJ2-5,TRBV7-7,ASSFGTGSRETQY
TRBJ1-2,TRBV28,ASSSGQGNNYGYT
TRBJ2-1,TRBV9,ASSPAGSPENEQF
TRBJ2-1,TRBV28,ASSTSSGSSYNEQF
TRBJ2-1,TRBV5-6,ASNPSGSSYNEQF
TRBJ2-7,TRBV5-1,ASSSDATYEQY
TRBJ1-2,TRBV5-8,ASRAGQGGYGYT
TRBJ1-4,TRBV28,ASSGGQGGEKLF
TRBJ1-6,TRBV28,ASSRGESSPLH
TRBJ2-7,TRBV6-1,ASSEGPPRY
TRBJ2-7,TRBV9,ASSVAQGIQYEQY
TRBJ2-7,TRBV5-1,ASSLYSGRGSYEQY
TRBJ1-1,TRBV4-3,ASSLGGAGTEAF